This T cell receptor beta chain was sequenced in a study of Tregs in tolerant kidney transplant recipients. Study conclusions and caveats: The small number of patients limits these findings pending further validation.

Method: immunoSEQ multiplex PCR; TCRdb's copy keeps in-frame clones and lacks some. The sample contains 200,000 to 300,000 clones, 65% to 85% of which appear only once. Concerning this clone itself: Its antigen is not identified.

CD4+CD25+CD127- Tregs, CD4+CD25- non-Tregs, CD4 and CD8 cells were sorted. This receptor was identified in a human donor in good health. The sequencing input was CD4+ T cells from blood.

This CDR3 is CASSLEVWIADTGELFF. Here the CDR3 DNA reads TGCGCCAGCAGCTTGGAAGTGTGGATAGCGGACACCGGGGAGCTGTTTTTT. The chain is built from TRBV5-1 and TRBJ2-2; possible D gene TRBD2, 6 bases. V lost 0 bases to trimming and J lost 3 bases, with 15 bases between them. The CDR3 sequence is 17 residues long. The germline V gene has CDR1 SGHRS and CDR2 YFSETQ.